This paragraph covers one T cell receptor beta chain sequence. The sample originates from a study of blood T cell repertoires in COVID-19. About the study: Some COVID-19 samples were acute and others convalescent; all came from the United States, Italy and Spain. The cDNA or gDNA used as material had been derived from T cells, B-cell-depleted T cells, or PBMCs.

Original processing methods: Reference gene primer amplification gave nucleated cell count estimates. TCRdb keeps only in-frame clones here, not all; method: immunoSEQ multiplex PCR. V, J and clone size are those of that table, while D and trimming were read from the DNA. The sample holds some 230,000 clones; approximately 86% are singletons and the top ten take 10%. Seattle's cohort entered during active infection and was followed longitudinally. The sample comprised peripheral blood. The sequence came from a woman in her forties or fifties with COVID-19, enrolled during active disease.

CDR3 region: CASSQDLPGEQFF. The DNA for the CDR3 is TGCGCCAGCAGCCAAGATCTTCCCGGTGAGCAGTTCTTC. The rearrangement uses TRBV4-1 and TRBJ2-1; no firm D call. The CDR3 sequence is 13 residues long. Germline CDR1 is MGHRA and CDR2 is YSYEKL. V lost 0 bases, J lost 9 bases, and 9 bases lay in between.